These 21 T cell receptor beta chains originate from one sample sequenced in a study of blood T cell repertoires in COVID-19. TCRdb keeps only in-frame clones here, not all; method: immunoSEQ multiplex PCR. The table records about 190,000 clones, over 80% of them present only once. Sequencing input: peripheral blood. Source of these receptors: a woman aged 40 to 50 with acute or convalescent COVID-19.

CDR3 nucleotides: TGTGCCAGCAGCGTAGGGCTAGCGGGGGGCTACGAGCAGTACTTC. This encodes CASSVGLAGGYEQYF. The rearrangement links TRBV9 to TRBJ2-7, with 11 positions matching TRBD2. Losses at the gene ends were 0 bases for V and 3 bases for J; bases not matched to a gene: 2. The V gene's germline CDR1 is SGDLS and CDR2 YYNGEE. The CDR3 runs 15 residues.

This sequence joins TRBV19 and TRBJ1-2; D is undetermined. This CDR3 region has 15 residues. CDR1 and CDR2 (germline): LNHDA, SQIVND (reference sequence). Trimming cost V 5 bases and J 2 bases, with 15 bases left between them. DNA of the CDR3: TGTGCCAGTAGTTTACCTAGGACGGGAAACTATGGCTACACCTTC. It translates to CASSLPRTGNYGYTF.

The chain links TRBV2 to TRBJ2-5; TRBD1 might be the D (6 bases). The germline V gene has CDR1 SNHLY and CDR2 FYNNEI. V gave up 6 bases and J gave up 2 bases, with 10 bases separating them. This CDR3 spans 13 amino acids. The CDR3 sequence: CASRVGQQETQYF. DNA of the CDR3: TGTGCCAGCAGGGTAGGACAGCAAGAGACCCAGTACTTC.

DNA of the CDR3: TGCGCCAGCAGCTTGGCATCAGGGGGTGAAAAACTGTTTTTT. Amino acids: CASSLASGGEKLFF. This chain uses TRBV5-1 with TRBJ1-4; TRBD1 matches 7 bases. CDR1 and CDR2 (germline): SGHRS, YFSETQ. This CDR3 contains 14 residues. The V segment lost 0 bases and the J segment 7 bases; nucleotides outside the gene matches: 3.

The chain employs TRBV9 and TRBJ2-3; possible D gene TRBD2, 6 bases. Germline V lookup: CDR1 SGDLS, CDR2 YYNGEE. Trimming stripped 1 base from V and 0 bases from J, with 9 bases between. The CDR3 loop spans 15 amino acids. DNA of the CDR3: TGTGCCAGCAGCGTAAGCGGGTCCAGCACAGATACGCAGTATTTT. It is translated as CASSVSGSSTDTQYF.

CDR3 DNA: TGCAGCGCAACCGGGACAGGCTACAATGAGCAGTTCTTC. Protein sequence: CSATGTGYNEQFF. This chain uses TRBV29-1 with TRBJ2-1; 8 nucleotides match TRBD1. V dropped 7 bases and J dropped 3; count of bases not matched to a gene: 5. This CDR3 has 13 amino acids. Germline-derived CDR1 and CDR2 are SQVTM and ANQGSEA.

The V and J genes are TRBV27 and TRBJ2-7, with TRBD2 matching over 8 bases. CDR1 and CDR2 (germline): MNHEY, SMNVEV (reference sequence). The trim removed 3 bases at V and 1 base at J, leaving 5 bases unmatched. The CDR3 has 15 amino acids. CDR3: CASSFYPSGSYEQYF. CDR3 nucleotide sequence: TGTGCCAGCAGTTTCTACCCTAGCGGGTCCTACGAGCAGTACTTC.

The V gene is TRBV7-8, the J gene TRBJ1-2; 9 bases are a match to TRBD1. J lost 6 bases, V lost 1 base, and 15 bases had no gene match. The CDR3 sequence is 18 residues long. CDR1 SGHVS and CDR2 FQNEAQ come from the germline V gene. DNA for the CDR3: TGTGCCAGCAGCTTAGGGGTCGGGACAGGGCGTTATCAGCATGGCTACACCTTC. Protein sequence: CASSLGVGTGRYQHGYTF.

This chain uses TRBV12-3 or TRBV12-4 with TRBJ1-1; maybe TRBD1 (6 bases). V was trimmed by 7 bases and J by 8 bases, leaving 8 bases between them. This CDR3 is 10 amino acids long. CDR3 protein: CASKGGEAFF. CDR3 bases: TGTGCCAGCAAAGGGGGAGAAGCTTTCTTT.

The V call is TRBV5-8, the J call TRBJ1-5; D is unclear. The CDR3 totals 15 residues. CDR1 is SGHTS, CDR2 YDEGEE, per germline. Deletions cut 0 bases from V and 5 bases from J, with 12 bases between. The CDR3 DNA reads as TGTGCCAGCAGCTTGGCCTGGGGAGGCGATCAGCCCCAGCATTTT. It is translated as CASSLAWGGDQPQHF. Complete variable domain (other parts from reference TRBV5-8 and TRBJ1-5): EAGVTQSPTHLIKTRGQQATLRCSPISGHTSVYWYQQALGLGLQFLLWYDEGEERNRGNFPPRFSGRQFPNYSSELNVNALELEDSALYLCASSLAWGGDQPQHFGDGTRLSIL.

V and J are TRBV5-4 and TRBJ1-2; 8 positions match TRBD1. From germline, CDR1 is SGHNT and CDR2 YYREEE (reference sequence). V shed 4 bases, J shed 3 bases, and the junction held 5 bases outside the gene matches. This CDR3 region has 14 residues. Here the CDR3 reads CASSLEDRDYGYTF. CDR3 sequence (DNA): TGTGCCAGCAGCCTAGAGGACAGGGACTATGGCTACACCTTC.

This clone was detected only a few times. J is TRBJ2-3 and V is TRBV4-2; the D is unclear. V lost 0 bases, J lost 2 bases, and 18 bases lay in between. Germline V gene data show CDR1 as LGHNA and CDR2 as YNFKEQ. This CDR3 is built from 18 residues. The CDR3, as DNA: TGTGCCAGCAGCCAAGACCCTAGACCTTCCCACGTCACAGATACGCAGTATTTT. It specifies CASSQDPRPSHVTDTQYF.

This clone was observed a handful of times. The V call is TRBV4-2, the J call TRBJ2-7; maybe TRBD2 (6 bases). This CDR3 has 14 amino acids. From germline, CDR1 is LGHNA and CDR2 YNFKEQ. V was cut by 1 base and J by 3 bases, with 10 bases left in between. The CDR3 DNA is TGTGCCAGCAGCCAAGCGGGAGCAAACTACGAGCAGTACTTC. It is translated as CASSQAGANYEQYF.

CDR3 sequence reads: CASSFRSGLRSDEQYF. CDR3 nucleotide sequence: TGTGCCAGCAGCTTCCGATCGGGCCTCCGTAGCGACGAGCAGTACTTC. The J gene is TRBJ2-7, the V gene TRBV5-6; D possibly corresponds to TRBD2 (5 bases). The CDR3 totals 16 residues. Germline CDR1 and CDR2: SGHDT and YYEEEE. Trimming took off 2 bases at V and 5 bases at J, with 20 bases between the two ends.

The chain links TRBV24-1 to TRBJ2-1, with 8 nucleotides matching TRBD1. V lost 9 bases, J lost 7 bases, and 10 bases stayed unmatched. CDR3 size: 14 residues. Germline V gene data show CDR1 as KGHDR and CDR2 as SFDVKD. CDR3 bases: TGTGCCACCGGCGACCAGGGGGCTATGAATGAGCAGTTCTTC. Its translation is CATGDQGAMNEQFF.

The V and J genes are TRBV30 and TRBJ2-1; D possibly corresponds to TRBD2 (6 bases). V shed 5 bases and J shed 11 bases, with 16 bases lying between them. Germline V gene sequence: CDR1 GTSNPN, CDR2 SVGIG (reference sequence). This CDR3 is 12 amino acids long. The CDR3 bases are TGTGCCTGGGGTTCCGGAGGGGACCAGCAGTTCTTC. Its translation: CAWGSGGDQQFF.

V usage is TRBV5-1 and J usage is TRBJ2-3; 9 bases line up with TRBD2. The germline V gene has CDR1 SGHRS and CDR2 YFSETQ. The CDR3 loop spans 14 amino acids. Germline trimming cut 3 bases from V and 3 bases from J; bases unmatched to any gene: 2. CDR3 nucleotides: TGCGCCAGCAGCTCCACTAGCGGGACAGATACGCAGTATTTT. This codes for CASSSTSGTDTQYF.

The rearrangement joins TRBV9 to TRBJ2-1; 15 positions match TRBD2. In germline, CDR1 is SGDLS, CDR2 YYNGEE. J lost 12 bases, V lost 2 bases, and 12 bases had no gene match. The length of the CDR3 is 17 residues. In DNA form, the CDR3 reads TGTGCCAGCAGCGTGGCTGCCGGAGGACTAGCGGGAGGGGGGCAGTTCTTC. It yields the protein CASSVAAGGLAGGGQFF.

This clone occurred a few times. This chain joins TRBV12-3 or TRBV12-4 and TRBJ1-4, with D hard to call. CDR3 length equals 13 residues. Trimming pared 6 bases from V and 13 bases from J, leaving 18 bases between. The DNA for the CDR3 is TGTGCCAGCAGCTACCGACGAGACTCAAGACTGTTTTTT. Translated: CASSYRRDSRLFF.

V is TRBV29-1 and J is TRBJ2-1; TRBD1 is a possible D gene (5 bases). Germline loops: CDR1 SQVTM, CDR2 ANQGSEA. V was pared by 6 bases and J by 8 bases, with 11 bases between. This CDR3 spans 11 amino acids. CDR3 sequence (DNA): TGCAGCGTGCCCCAGGGCCATGAGCAGTTCTTC. Translating it yields CSVPQGHEQFF.

The chain uses TRBV6-2 or TRBV6-3 and TRBJ1-5, with D tentatively TRBD1 (6 bases). From germline, CDR1 is MNHEY and CDR2 SVGEGT. Trimming cost V 2 bases and J 6 bases, with 20 bases left between them. The CDR3 runs to 17 residues. CDR3 bases: TGTGCCAGCAGTTACAATCCCGGACAGTTAAACATTCAGCCCCAGCATTTT. Its translation: CASSYNPGQLNIQPQHF.